Sequencing of this T cell receptor beta chain was carried out in a study of blood T cell repertoires in COVID-19. Whole-study context: The United States, Italy and Spain provided the acute and convalescent COVID-19 samples.

Authors' data handling: The assay estimated nucleated cells by amplifying reference gene primers. TCRdb keeps only in-frame clones here, not all; method: immunoSEQ multiplex PCR. Clone size and V and J calls were adopted from that table, with D and trimming inferred from the DNA. The sample lists about 35,000 clones, more than 70% occurring once. The CDR3 has 15 residues. Losses at the gene ends were 0 bases for V and 8 bases for J; bases not matched to a gene: 9. Germline loops: CDR1 MNHNS, CDR2 SASEGT. This receptor was taken from a man aged 60 to 75 with active or convalescent COVID-19. Sequenced sample: peripheral blood. The genes are TRBV6-1 and TRBJ1-2, with TRBD1 matching 7 bases. The CDR3 here is CASSEAARGMGGYTF. CDR3 DNA: TGTGCCAGCAGTGAAGCGGCCAGGGGGATGGGGGGCTACACCTTC.